This paragraph covers one TCR beta chain sequence. Its matching antigen is unknown. The study ran its PCR with 60 Vbeta and 13 Jbeta primers. The method was immunoSEQ multiplex PCR; TCRdb's version includes in-frame clones alone and lacks a portion of them. There are around 35,000 clones in the sample, with about 1.9% held by the top ten. The data stem from a study of cytomegalovirus exposure and HLA in healthy donors. The CDR3 sequence is 14 residues long. CDR1 SEHNR and CDR2 FQNEAQ come from the germline V gene (reference sequence). V was shortened by 5 bases and J by 7 bases, with 17 bases between the two germline ends. Study-level points and caveats: Versus the approximately 700-donor mean, an Asian-associated ancestry cluster reportedly showed fewer N-insertions in a later analysis.

This TCR was recovered from a woman aged 40-49 years in good health and CMV-seropositive. The sequenced sample was PBMCs. The chain has TRBV7-9 and TRBJ2-5, with D maybe TRBD1 (5 bases). CDR3 coding DNA: TGTGCCAGCAGCCTAAGGGATCCTAGGGGGACCCAGTACTTC. This codes for CASSLRDPRGTQYF.